Described below is a single T cell receptor (beta chain) sequence and its context. Its antigen is still unknown. A much larger clone lies one base from this, so it may be a read error. The data originate from a study of blood T cells in healthy people across ages. Study observations and caveats: The study found more naive CD4+ cells and higher diversity in long-lived than aged donors.

Germline assignment: CDR1 MNHEY and CDR2 SVGEGT. This CDR3 has 15 amino acids. The V and J ends lost 3 bases and 7 bases respectively, with 16 bases between them. With a J-beta primer mix and a sample-barcoded 5' primer, a second PCR ran about 6 to 11 cycles. TCRdb fed the 5' RACE reads into MiXCR, producing one record per CDR3 protein. The table records more than 800,000 distinct CDR3 sequences, more than 25% of them present only once. Sequencing was carried out using blood. This TCR was sampled from a woman of 80 years or more in good health. The chain links TRBV6-2 or TRBV6-3 to TRBJ1-5; D remains unclear. The CDR3 DNA reads TGTGCCAGCAGTTATGTCACTAATTTCAAACAGCCCCAGCATTTT. Its protein product is CASSYVTNFKQPQHF.